The 16 T cell receptor beta chains below were found in one sample sequenced in a study of T-cell reconstitution after alpha-beta-depleted transplantation in children. Unique molecular identifiers were incorporated when the TCRbeta library was constructed. TCRdb re-called the PCR reads through MiXCR, storing one row per CDR3 protein. The table has some 400,000 distinct CDR3 sequences, roughly 22% seen once; the top ten hold 3% to 4%. The sample here was PBMCs from the stem cell graft donor, taken from the stem cell graft. Receptor source: a human donor who donated a stem cell graft to a child with acute myeloid leukemia.

The V call is TRBV28, the J call TRBJ2-5; TRBD1 agrees at 9 bases. The CDR3 extends over 16 amino acids. In germline, CDR1 is MDHEN, CDR2 SYDVKM. V trimming: 3 bases; J trimming: 4 bases; junction bases outside the gene matches: 9. The CDR3 is CASSFPGQGGRETQYF. CDR3 in DNA: TGTGCCAGCAGTTTCCCGGGACAGGGAGGTCGAGAGACCCAGTACTTC.

The rearrangement joins TRBV5-1 to TRBJ2-3; TRBD1 agrees at 7 bases. After removal of 4 bases from V and 2 bases from J, the junction contained 7 bases not matched to a gene. The CDR3 contains 15 residues. CDR1 and CDR2 (germline): SGHRS, YFSETQ. The CDR3 DNA sequence: TGCGCCAGCAGCGAACGCAGGGGGATCACAGATACGCAGTATTTT. Protein product: CASSERRGITDTQYF. Looking up the rest from reference TRBV5-1 and TRBJ2-3 gives the full variable domain: KAGVTQTPRYLIKTRGQQVTLSCSPISGHRSVSWYQQTPGQGLQFLFEYFSETQRNKGNFPGRFSGRQFSNSRSEMNVSTLELGDSALYLCASSERRGITDTQYFGPGTRLTVL.

This clonotype was seen a few times. The V and J genes are TRBV4-1 and TRBJ1-1; D might be TRBD1 (6 bases). With 3 bases removed from V and 0 bases from J, the gap between germline ends came to 11 bases. CDR3 length: 15 residues. The V gene's germline CDR1 is MGHRA and CDR2 YSYEKL. In DNA, the CDR3 is TGCGCCAGCAGCCACCCGGGACACATGAACACTGAAGCTTTCTTT. As protein: CASSHPGHMNTEAFF.

V usage is TRBV15 and J usage is TRBJ2-5; the match to TRBD1 covers 10 bases. Unmatched junction bases numbered 6, after V lost 1 base and J lost 4 bases. Germline V CDR1 and CDR2: LNHNV, YYDKDF (reference sequence). This CDR3 is 16 amino acids long. In DNA form, the CDR3 reads TGTGCCACCAGCAGAGGTGGGACAGGGGTTCCAGAGACCCAGTACTTC. Protein sequence: CATSRGGTGVPETQYF.

Many counts were recorded for this clonotype. The chain employs TRBV20-1 and TRBJ1-5, with D perhaps matching TRBD1 (5 bases). Trimming removed 3 bases at V and 4 bases at J, with 16 bases between. This CDR3 contains 15 residues. The germline gives CDR1 DFQATT, CDR2 SNEGSKA (reference sequence). The CDR3 region has the DNA TGCAGTGCTAGGCGAGGGCGGGGGAGTAATCAGCCCCAGCATTTT. Translation: CSARRGRGSNQPQHF.

On this clonotype itself: A much more abundant neighbour one base away suggests this may be a read error. The rearrangement links TRBV12-3 or TRBV12-4 to TRBJ2-7, with 13 bases aligning to TRBD2. The V gene end was trimmed by 6 bases and the J gene end by 5 bases; junction bases not matched to a gene: 7. The CDR3 is 15 residues long. For the CDR3, the DNA is TGTGCCAGCAGCCGGGGACTAGCGGGAATCGACGAGCAGTACTTC. Amino acid sequence: CASSRGLAGIDEQYF.

The V gene is TRBV7-3, the J gene TRBJ2-1; 13 nucleotides align to TRBD2. The CDR3 sequence is 16 residues long. V lost 5 bases and J lost 9; bases outside the gene matches: 10. The germline CDR1 and CDR2 sequences are SGHTA and FQGTGA. The CDR3 nucleotides read TGTGCCAGCAGCCCCCAACTAGCGGGAGGGTTCAGTGAGCAGTTCTTC. It yields the protein CASSPQLAGGFSEQFF.

In this sample, this clonotype turned up many times. The rearrangement links TRBV20-1 to TRBJ2-2, with TRBD1 matching over 11 bases. Germline lookup yields CDR1 DFQATT and CDR2 SNEGSKA (reference sequence). The CDR3 has 16 amino acids. The V and J ends lost 5 bases and 4 bases, in that order; junction bases with no gene match: 9. The CDR3 loop is CSAFGQGAVSTGELFF. The DNA for the CDR3 is TGCAGTGCTTTCGGACAGGGGGCAGTTAGCACCGGGGAGCTGTTTTTT.

This chain joins TRBV4-1 and TRBJ1-5; D gene uncertain. The germline CDR1 and CDR2 sequences are MGHRA and YSYEKL. V lost 1 base and J lost 5, with 18 bases in between. The CDR3 covers 17 residues. CDR3 in DNA: TGCGCCAGCAGCCAAGGATCGACGGGGTTTCTTTATCAGCCCCAGCATTTT. Amino acid sequence: CASSQGSTGFLYQPQHF.

The V and J genes are TRBV5-1 and TRBJ1-3; D is perhaps TRBD1 (6 bases). Trimming left V 4 bases short and J 0 bases short, with 11 bases between. This CDR3 spans 15 amino acids. Looked up from germline, CDR1 is SGHRS and CDR2 is YFSETQ. CDR3 in amino acids: CASSGDTFSGNTIYF. The CDR3 nucleotides read TGCGCCAGCAGCGGGGACACTTTCTCTGGAAACACCATATATTTT. The entire variable domain, with the rest obtained from reference TRBV5-1 and TRBJ1-3, is as follows: KAGVTQTPRYLIKTRGQQVTLSCSPISGHRSVSWYQQTPGQGLQFLFEYFSETQRNKGNFPGRFSGRQFSNSRSEMNVSTLELGDSALYLCASSGDTFSGNTIYFGEGSWLTVV.

The genes are TRBV28 and TRBJ2-1; 9 bases fit TRBD2. Trimming removed 6 bases from V and 9 bases from J; junction bases left unmatched: 6. Per the germline V gene, CDR1 is MDHEN and CDR2 is SYDVKM. The CDR3 sequence is 13 residues long. The CDR3: CASREGTSSEQFF. In DNA, the CDR3 is TGTGCCAGCAGGGAAGGGACTAGCAGTGAGCAGTTCTTC.

This rearrangement joins TRBV20-1 to TRBJ2-5, with D tentatively TRBD1 or TRBD2 (5 bases each). Germline V gene lookup returns CDR1 DFQATT and CDR2 SNEGSKA (reference sequence). V was trimmed by 6 bases and J by 2 bases, leaving 19 bases between them. The CDR3 is made up of 15 amino acids. DNA of the CDR3: TGCAGTGCCGCTAGAGGGGCCGACTTTCAAGAGACCCAGTACTTC. Amino acid sequence: CSAARGADFQETQYF.

The J gene is TRBJ2-5, the V gene TRBV4-1, with D possibly TRBD1 on 5 matching bases. This CDR3 has 14 residues. Germline CDR1 and CDR2: MGHRA and YSYEKL. V lost 4 bases, J lost 0 bases, and 9 bases lay in between. In nucleotides, the CDR3 is TGCGCCAGCAGCCGCGTCAGGGACCAAGAGACCCAGTACTTC. Its protein product is CASSRVRDQETQYF.

The chain combines TRBV5-1 with TRBJ2-1, with unresolved D. Germline V CDR1 and CDR2: SGHRS, YFSETQ. Trimming stripped 0 bases from V and 2 bases from J, with 18 bases between. The length of the CDR3 is 18 residues. CDR3 in DNA: TGCGCCAGCAGCTTGGGGTTATTTGGCGGCATTACCTACAATGAGCAGTTCTTC. Translated: CASSLGLFGGITYNEQFF.

The sample holds many counts of this clonotype. The chain employs TRBV12-3 or TRBV12-4 and TRBJ2-1; D remains unclear. With 6 bases removed from V and 4 bases from J, the gap between germline ends came to 7 bases. The CDR3 has 12 residues. The chain's CDR3 is CASRPEYNEQFF. In nucleotides, the CDR3 is TGTGCCAGCAGGCCCGAATACAATGAGCAGTTCTTC.

The sample holds many counts of this clonotype. This rearrangement joins TRBV29-1 to TRBJ1-1; tentatively, D is TRBD1 (5 bases). Looked up from germline, CDR1 is SQVTM and CDR2 is ANQGSEA. The CDR3 has 11 residues. Trimming shortened V by 3 bases and J by 3 bases, and 5 bases separated the two germline ends. CDR3 amino acids: CSVDRDTEAFF. CDR3 DNA: TGCAGCGTTGACAGGGACACTGAAGCTTTCTTT. The full variable domain, rest sourced from reference TRBV29-1 and TRBJ1-1, is SAVISQKPSRDICQRGTSLTIQCQVDSQVTMMFWYRQQPGQSLTLIATANQGSEATYESGFVIDKFPISRPNLTFSTLTVSNMSPEDSSIYLCSVDRDTEAFFGQGTRLTVV.